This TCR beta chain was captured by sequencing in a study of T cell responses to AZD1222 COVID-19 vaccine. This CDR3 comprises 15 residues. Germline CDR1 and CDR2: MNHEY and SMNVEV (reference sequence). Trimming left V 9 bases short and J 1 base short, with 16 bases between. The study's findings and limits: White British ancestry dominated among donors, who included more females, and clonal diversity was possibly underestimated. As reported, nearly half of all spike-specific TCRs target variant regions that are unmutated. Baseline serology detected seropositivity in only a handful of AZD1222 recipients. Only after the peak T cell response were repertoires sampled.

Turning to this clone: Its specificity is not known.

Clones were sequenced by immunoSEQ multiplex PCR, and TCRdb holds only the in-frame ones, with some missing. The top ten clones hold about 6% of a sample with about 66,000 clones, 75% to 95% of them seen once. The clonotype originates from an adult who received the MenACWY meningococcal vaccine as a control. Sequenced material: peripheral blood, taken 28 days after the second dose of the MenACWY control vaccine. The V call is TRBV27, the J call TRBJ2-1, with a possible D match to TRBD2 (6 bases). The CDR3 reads CASSTGSLSYNEQFF. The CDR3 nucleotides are TGTGCCAGTTCGACCGGGAGTCTTTCCTACAATGAGCAGTTCTTC.